Each of the 15 T cell receptor beta chains below was sequenced from the same sample in a study of T cell responses to AZD1222 COVID-19 vaccine. Assay: immunoSEQ multiplex PCR; the TCRdb copy retains only in-frame clones and omits some. The repertoire consists of over 110,000 clones, with around nine tenths occurring once and the leading ten covering around 1.5%. Sample: peripheral blood, taken on day 0 of AZD1222 vaccination. Receptors were obtained from an adult in good health.

V is TRBV7-9 and J is TRBJ1-2; D not resolved. V lost 1 base and J lost 5, with 14 bases in between. Germline assignment: CDR1 SEHNR and CDR2 FQNEAQ (reference sequence). This CDR3 has 15 residues. In DNA, the CDR3 is TGTGCCAGCAGCTTAGGCCCAAGGATACCTTATGGCTACACCTTC. Amino acid sequence: CASSLGPRIPYGYTF. The variable domain in full, with the rest retrieved from reference TRBV7-9 and TRBJ1-2, is DTGVSQNPRHKITKRGQNVTFRCDPISEHNRLYWYRQTLGQGPEFLTYFQNEAQLEKSRLLSDRFSAERPKGSFSTLEIQRTEQGDSAMYLCASSLGPRIPYGYTFGSGTRLTVV.

The chain employs TRBV24-1 and TRBJ2-7; no reliable D call. V shed 3 bases and J shed 2 bases, with 13 bases lying between them. The CDR3 has 15 amino acids. Germline V gene data show CDR1 as KGHDR and CDR2 as SFDVKD. This chain's CDR3 is CATSDGERSTYEQYF. The CDR3 nucleotides are TGTGCCACCAGTGATGGGGAACGCTCCACCTACGAGCAGTACTTC.

J is TRBJ2-5 and V is TRBV10-2; either TRBD1 or TRBD2 may supply D (5 bases each). CDR3 length: 13 amino acids. V shed 2 bases and J shed 7 bases, with 11 bases lying between them. Germline V CDR1 and CDR2: WSHSY, SAAADI. The DNA for the CDR3 is TGCGCCAGCAGTGAGGGGGGATCAGTGACCCAGTACTTC. It encodes CASSEGGSVTQYF.

The chain has TRBV6-5 and TRBJ1-6; 7 bases match TRBD1. Germline V gives CDR1 MNHEY, CDR2 SVGAGI. This CDR3 has 14 amino acids. V shed 6 bases and J 4 bases; nucleotides not matched to a gene: 3. In DNA, the CDR3 is TGTGCCAGCAGGCAGGGACAGTATAATTCACCCCTCCACTTT. Translating gives CASRQGQYNSPLHF.

V gene TRBV27 combines with J gene TRBJ1-1; D may be TRBD1 (5 bases). This CDR3 has 17 amino acids. Trimming stripped 5 bases from V and 5 bases from J, with 24 bases between. Germline V gene lookup returns CDR1 MNHEY and CDR2 SMNVEV (reference sequence). In DNA, the CDR3 is TGTGCCAGCAGTCCGGTGACGACCGGGGGGATAGGGACTGAAGCTTTCTTT. Protein product: CASSPVTTGGIGTEAFF.

V gene TRBV7-8 combines with J gene TRBJ2-7; D may match TRBD1 or TRBD2 (5 bases each). The V gene lost 0 bases and the J gene lost 4 bases, with 13 bases spanning the gap. Germline lookup yields CDR1 SGHVS and CDR2 FQNEAQ. The CDR3 totals 15 residues. The CDR3 is CASSLAAGTRYEQYF. For the CDR3, the DNA is TGTGCCAGCAGCTTAGCGGCCGGGACGAGGTACGAGCAGTACTTC.

This clone came up once. The rearrangement joins TRBV3-1 (or the pseudogene TRBV3-2) to TRBJ2-2; 10 bases fit TRBD2. Germline V gives CDR1 LGHDT, CDR2 YNNKEL (reference sequence). J gave up 3 bases and V 4 bases, and 5 bases lay outside the gene matches. The CDR3 is 16 amino acids. The chain's CDR3 is CASSPQLAGYTGELFF. The CDR3 DNA reads TGTGCCAGCAGCCCCCAACTAGCGGGATACACCGGGGAGCTGTTTTTT.

CDR3 protein: CASSSPGTENEKLFF. The CDR3 bases are TGTGCCAGCAGCTCCCCCGGGACAGAAAATGAAAAACTGTTTTTT. The V and J genes are TRBV7-2 and TRBJ1-4; 7 bases map to TRBD1. The J segment lost 5 bases and the V segment lost 4 bases, leaving 7 bases of the junction unmatched. Per the germline V gene, CDR1 is SGHTA and CDR2 is FQGNSA. The CDR3 is 15 residues long.

The CDR3: CASSAAVYGYTF. CDR3 bases: TGTGCCAGCAGTGCAGCCGTCTATGGCTACACCTTC. V gene TRBV2 combines with J gene TRBJ1-2; D uncertain. The CDR3 totals 12 residues. Germline CDR1 and CDR2: SNHLY and FYNNEI. V was cut by 4 bases and J by 4 bases, with 7 bases left in between. The complete variable domain, with remaining parts taken from reference TRBV2 and TRBJ1-2, reads EPEVTQTPSHQVTQMGQEVILRCVPISNHLYFYWYRQILGQKVEFLVSFYNNEISEKSEIFDDQFSVERPDGSNFTLKIRSTKLEDSAMYFCASSAAVYGYTFGSGTRLTVV.

This rearrangement joins TRBV7-9 to TRBJ1-1; the D is unclear. Germline V CDR1 and CDR2: SEHNR, FQNEAQ (reference sequence). V was pared by 1 base and J by 0 bases, with 15 bases between. The CDR3 runs 17 residues. CDR3: CASSLVISWNLNTEAFF. Written as DNA, the CDR3 is TGTGCCAGCAGCTTAGTTATCTCGTGGAACTTGAACACTGAAGCTTTCTTT.

The chain is built from TRBV6-5 and TRBJ2-5, with 8 bases that match TRBD2. The CDR3 spans 14 residues. J gave up 5 bases and V 7 bases, and 9 bases lay outside the gene matches. Per the germline V gene, CDR1 is MNHEY and CDR2 is SVGAGI. CDR3 protein: CASNPAGVQETQYF. CDR3 DNA sequence: TGTGCCAGCAACCCAGCGGGAGTACAGGAGACCCAGTACTTC.

This chain uses TRBV27 with TRBJ2-1, with TRBD1 matching 9 bases. CDR3 length equals 17 residues. Germline-derived CDR1 and CDR2 are MNHEY and SMNVEV (reference sequence). Trimming cost V 5 bases and J 6 bases; bases outside gene matches: 14. CDR3 bases: TGTGCCAGCAGTCCCCCCCGGGGACAGGGTGGGCCCAATGAGCAGTTCTTC. It specifies CASSPPRGQGGPNEQFF.

V gene TRBV27 combines with J gene TRBJ1-5; 10 nucleotides agree with TRBD1. This CDR3 is built from 17 residues. The germline gives CDR1 MNHEY, CDR2 SMNVEV (reference sequence). V lost 3 bases to trimming and J lost 4 bases; unmatched junction nucleotides: 9. As DNA, the CDR3 is TGTGCCAGCAGTTTGTCCCGGGACAGGGGAGGGAATCAGCCCCAGCATTTT. Residues: CASSLSRDRGGNQPQHF.

The chain recombines TRBV7-7 with TRBJ2-5; 13 bases map to TRBD2. The germline V gene encodes CDR1 SSHAT and CDR2 FNYEAQ (reference sequence). Losses at the gene ends were 5 bases for V and 2 bases for J; bases not matched to a gene: 5. CDR3 size: 16 residues. The CDR3 loop is CASSPRTSGGQETQYF. The CDR3 region has the DNA TGTGCCAGCAGCCCTCGGACTAGCGGGGGACAAGAGACCCAGTACTTC.

The CDR3 nucleotides read TGTGCCAGCAGTCCCCGCGTGGCAGGCGGCTACACCTTC. Translated: CASSPRVAGGYTF. This chain connects TRBV27 to TRBJ1-2; D unresolved. Germline lookup yields CDR1 MNHEY and CDR2 SMNVEV (reference sequence). CDR3 length equals 13 residues. Trimming took off 5 bases at V and 8 bases at J, with 15 bases between the two ends.